Below, 5 T cell receptor beta chains from the same sample are listed, as sequenced in a study of cytomegalovirus exposure and HLA in healthy donors. This PCR relied on a set of 60 Vbeta primers and 13 Jbeta primers. Sequencing was performed with immunoSEQ multiplex PCR; in TCRdb, only in-frame clones are kept and a portion is missing. The data show roughly 100,000 clones, approximately 82% seen once. Material for sequencing was PBMCs. The receptors derive from a man in his forties in good health and CMV-seronegative.

This sequence joins TRBV4-1 and TRBJ1-2; D is uncertain. Germline CDR1 and CDR2: MGHRA and YSYEKL. The CDR3 runs to 14 residues. V lost 3 bases and J lost 5, with 13 bases in between. The CDR3 DNA is TGCGCCAGCAGCCAGCCGGCAGCGGGGTATGGCTACACCTTC. It codes for CASSQPAAGYGYTF.

The rearrangement joins TRBV4-1 to TRBJ2-2; a possible D gene is TRBD2 (6 bases). There are 15 residues in the CDR3. Germline CDR1 is MGHRA and CDR2 is YSYEKL. V lost 2 bases, J lost 5 bases, and 12 bases lay in between. The CDR3 is CASSQLEGRTGELFF. The CDR3 coding sequence is TGCGCCAGCAGCCAATTAGAGGGGAGGACCGGGGAGCTGTTTTTT.

This clone occurred a few times. The V and J genes are TRBV6-4 and TRBJ2-3; tentative D call: TRBD2 (7 bases). Trimming shortened V by 2 bases and J by 2 bases, and 8 bases separated the two germline ends. This CDR3 is built from 14 residues. Germline CDR1 is MRHNA and CDR2 is SNTAGT. The CDR3 loop is CASSDGGATDTQYF. The DNA of the CDR3 is TGTGCCAGCAGTGACGGGGGGGCCACAGATACGCAGTATTTT.

V gene TRBV7-9 combines with J gene TRBJ2-5, with TRBD2 matching 7 bases. Unmatched junction bases numbered 9, after V lost 5 bases and J lost 3 bases. The CDR3 runs 15 residues. Germline V lookup: CDR1 SEHNR, CDR2 FQNEAQ (reference sequence). CDR3 protein: CASSMVEAGKETQYF. The CDR3 bases are TGTGCCAGCAGCATGGTGGAAGCGGGGAAAGAGACCCAGTACTTC.

The chain recombines TRBV7-3 with TRBJ2-5; 7 bases are a match to TRBD1. The CDR3 has 13 residues. Germline lookup yields CDR1 SGHTA and CDR2 FQGTGA. J gave up 3 bases and V 5 bases, and 3 bases lay outside the gene matches. The CDR3 sequence is CASSKGAEETQYF. The DNA of the CDR3 is TGTGCCAGCAGCAAGGGGGCGGAAGAGACCCAGTACTTC.